Below are 27 T cell receptor beta chains sequenced from a single sample in a study of T-cell memory formation after mild COVID-19. TCRdb recomputed calls from the 5' RACE reads with MiXCR, one row per CDR3 protein. The data show 150,000 or so distinct CDR3 sequences, with around 13% seen just once and 11% to 15% held by the top ten. Sequencing was performed on PBMCs or a T cell subset sorted from them (not recorded which). The receptor set was obtained from an adult woman who had mild COVID-19 (a few samples of this study predate the infection). Cell type and time point are not known.

This clonotype has just one count. A single base separates this from a much larger clone, so it may be a read error. This chain joins TRBV10-3 and TRBJ1-1; a possible D gene is TRBD1 (5 bases). CDR1 is ENHRY and CDR2 is SYGVKD in the germline V gene. The V gene lost 6 bases and the J gene lost 0 bases, with 11 bases spanning the gap. The CDR3 has 14 residues. The CDR3 reads CAIRGPGLNTEAFF. In nucleotides, the CDR3 is TGTGCCATCAGGGGGCCGGGCCTGAACACTGAAGCTTTCTTT.

This chain links TRBV7-9 with TRBJ2-7, with 8 bases identical to TRBD1. The V gene end was trimmed by 1 base and the J gene end by 6 bases; junction bases not matched to a gene: 5. The CDR3 covers 14 residues. Germline V gives CDR1 SEHNR, CDR2 FQNEAQ (reference sequence). The CDR3 reads CASSLDVTGAEQYF. The DNA for the CDR3 is TGTGCCAGCAGCTTAGACGTGACAGGGGCCGAGCAGTACTTC. Full variable domain (outside the CDR3, taken from reference TRBV7-9 and TRBJ2-7): DTGVSQNPRHKITKRGQNVTFRCDPISEHNRLYWYRQTLGQGPEFLTYFQNEAQLEKSRLLSDRFSAERPKGSFSTLEIQRTEQGDSAMYLCASSLDVTGAEQYFGPGTRLTVT.

The genes are TRBV3-1 and TRBJ2-3, with 7 bases that match TRBD1. Germline loops: CDR1 LGHDT, CDR2 YNNKEL (reference sequence). This CDR3 region has 16 residues. J was trimmed by 5 bases and V by 0 bases; bases with no gene match: 8. CDR3 sequence reads: CASSQDATGPKDTQYF. The CDR3 DNA reads as TGTGCCAGCAGCCAAGATGCGACAGGGCCCAAAGATACGCAGTATTTT.

Only a few counts were recorded for this clonotype. The J gene is TRBJ2-1, the V gene TRBV6-6, with 11 bases identical to TRBD2. V was clipped by 5 bases and J by 5 bases; unmatched bases: 5. CDR3 length equals 15 residues. Germline values: CDR1 MNHNY, CDR2 SVGAGI (reference sequence). CDR3 bases: TGTGCCAGCAGTCTCATAGCGGGGGGGAACAATGAGCAGTTCTTC. This translates into CASSLIAGGNNEQFF.

The V call is TRBV5-6, the J call TRBJ1-1; D is unresolved. CDR1 and CDR2 (germline): SGHDT, YYEEEE. Trimming shortened V by 0 bases and J by 10 bases, and 7 bases separated the two germline ends. The CDR3 runs to 11 residues. For the CDR3, the DNA is TGTGCCAGCAGCTTGGGCGTCAGAGCTTTCTTT. Protein: CASSLGVRAFF.

The chain employs TRBV7-9 and TRBJ2-1, with TRBD1 as a possible D gene (6 bases). Per the germline V gene, CDR1 is SEHNR and CDR2 is FQNEAQ (reference sequence). The CDR3 covers 16 residues. V was trimmed by 0 bases and J by 9 bases, leaving 18 bases between them. The CDR3 DNA sequence: TGTGCCAGCAGCTTAGCGCCCTTAACAGGGTCTGTTGAGCAGTTCTTC. The encoded protein is CASSLAPLTGSVEQFF.

This clonotype was picked up many times. The chain carries TRBV7-2 and TRBJ1-6; unclear D gene. Trimming left V 5 bases short and J 10 bases short, with 12 bases between. CDR1 and CDR2 (germline): SGHTA, FQGNSA. This CDR3 is 13 amino acids long. This CDR3 reads CASSVIRESPLHF. The CDR3 nucleotides are TGTGCCAGCAGCGTAATTAGGGAGTCACCCCTCCACTTT.

A few counts support this clonotype. The chain is built from TRBV6-2 or TRBV6-3 and TRBJ2-7, with D maybe TRBD1 (5 bases). Per the germline V gene, CDR1 is MNHEY and CDR2 is SVGEGT. The CDR3 runs 13 residues. Trimming shortened V by 5 bases and J by 5 bases, and 13 bases separated the two germline ends. CDR3: CASSHTGYHEQYF. CDR3 DNA: TGTGCCAGCAGTCATACAGGTTACCACGAGCAGTACTTC.

This clonotype was seen a handful of times. V and J are TRBV4-1 and TRBJ2-5; D call uncertain. This CDR3 comprises 15 residues. V lost 0 bases and J lost 5, with 13 bases in between. CDR1 and CDR2 from the germline V gene are MGHRA and YSYEKL. The CDR3 DNA reads as TGCGCCAGCAGCCAAGAGTCTAGGGTGATGGAGACCCAGTACTTC. This codes for CASSQESRVMETQYF.

V usage is TRBV7-9 and J usage is TRBJ1-2; TRBD1 might be the D (5 bases). V was shortened by 6 bases and J by 3 bases, with 20 bases between the two germline ends. Germline V gene sequence: CDR1 SEHNR, CDR2 FQNEAQ (reference sequence). The CDR3 has 16 residues. CDR3 coding DNA: TGTGCCAGCAGGCATACTCCCGAAGGGACCCACTATGGCTACACCTTC. Amino acids: CASRHTPEGTHYGYTF.

This clonotype was counted between two and nine times. The chain employs TRBV29-1 and TRBJ2-1; 10 bases fit TRBD2. Germline CDR1 is SQVTM and CDR2 is ANQGSEA. The CDR3 has 15 residues. The V segment lost 4 bases and the J segment 0 bases; nucleotides outside the gene matches: 3. The CDR3 sequence is CSVGSSGGSYNEQFF. The CDR3 region has the DNA TGCAGCGTTGGGTCTAGCGGGGGCTCCTACAATGAGCAGTTCTTC.

On this clonotype itself: A much larger clone lies a single base off, so this may be a read error. The V call is TRBV7-9, the J call TRBJ2-3; 8 positions match TRBD2. Trimming took 6 bases from V and 4 from J; bases not matched to a gene: 6. The CDR3 contains 14 residues. CDR1 is SEHNR and CDR2 is FQNEAQ in the germline V gene (reference sequence). The CDR3 region has the DNA TGTGCCAGCAGATTAACGGGGGGGGCAGATACGCAGTATTTT. Its protein product is CASRLTGGADTQYF.

This clonotype was seen a few times. The chain joins TRBV24-1 to TRBJ2-3; 9 nucleotides match TRBD2. The CDR3 spans 12 residues. V shed 6 bases and J 10 bases; nucleotides not matched to a gene: 4. Looked up from germline, CDR1 is KGHDR and CDR2 is SFDVKD. The chain's CDR3 is CATSRAGGAQYF. CDR3 sequence (DNA): TGTGCCACCAGTCGGGCGGGAGGGGCGCAGTATTTT.

A few counts support this clonotype. The gene calls are TRBV15 and TRBJ2-3; 9 bases are shared with TRBD2. The CDR3 totals 17 residues. Germline CDR1 reads LNHNV; CDR2 reads YYDKDF (reference sequence). Trimming cost V 2 bases and J 1 base; bases outside gene matches: 7. The CDR3 coding sequence is TGTGCCACCAGCAGATCCCTTAGCGGGAGCGGCACAGATACGCAGTATTTT. As protein: CATSRSLSGSGTDTQYF.

This clonotype was seen more than once but under ten times. The V and J genes are TRBV10-3 and TRBJ2-7; D may match TRBD1 or TRBD2 (5 bases each). Per germline, CDR1 ENHRY and CDR2 SYGVKD. The V end lost 3 bases, the J end lost 1 base, and 25 bases lay between the germline ends. This CDR3 is built from 19 residues. CDR3 sequence: CAISDLGAGQTVRSYEQYF. Here the CDR3 DNA reads TGTGCCATCAGTGACCTCGGGGCGGGCCAGACTGTTAGATCCTACGAGCAGTACTTC.

This clonotype has just a few counts. V is TRBV5-1 and J is TRBJ2-7; D not certain. The germline CDR1 and CDR2 sequences are SGHRS and YFSETQ. V was shortened by 0 bases and J by 0 bases, with 10 bases between the two germline ends. The CDR3 covers 15 residues. CDR3 in DNA: TGCGCCAGCAGCTTGGAAAGCAGCAGCTCCTACGAGCAGTACTTC. Its translation is CASSLESSSSYEQYF.

This sequence joins TRBV28 and TRBJ2-5; the D is unclear. The CDR3 is 11 residues long. CDR1 and CDR2 (germline): MDHEN, SYDVKM. V shed 5 bases and J shed 7 bases, with 8 bases lying between them. The CDR3 nucleotides read TGTGCCAGCAGTCTATCTCGGACCCAGTACTTC. It translates to CASSLSRTQYF.

This clonotype was recorded a few times. The chain employs TRBV6-2 or TRBV6-3 and TRBJ2-1; TRBD2 matches at 12 bases. The CDR3 covers 18 residues. V was pared by 6 bases and J by 6 bases, with 15 bases of the junction left unmatched. The germline CDR1 and CDR2 sequences are MNHEY and SVGEGT. CDR3 nucleotides: TGTGCCAGCAGGGGGTGGCTAGCGGGAGGGCCGGATTTCAATGAGCAGTTCTTC. Translating gives CASRGWLAGGPDFNEQFF.

The rearrangement uses TRBV20-1 and TRBJ2-7; tentative D call: TRBD2 (6 bases). Per the germline V gene, CDR1 is DFQATT and CDR2 is SNEGSKA (reference sequence). The CDR3 has 15 residues. V shed 2 bases and J shed 1 base, with 15 bases lying between them. CDR3 in DNA: TGCAGTGCTAGAAACCGGGACTCTCTTTCCTACGAGCAGTACTTC. Translating it yields CSARNRDSLSYEQYF.

The rearrangement links TRBV20-1 to TRBJ2-3; 12 bases are shared with TRBD2. The CDR3 spans 18 residues. V trimming: 3 bases; J trimming: 0 bases; junction bases outside the gene matches: 10. CDR1 DFQATT and CDR2 SNEGSKA come from the germline V gene (reference sequence). The CDR3 sequence: CSASTASGRGTSTDTQYF. CDR3 nucleotides: TGCAGTGCTAGTACAGCTAGCGGGAGGGGAACTAGCACAGATACGCAGTATTTT.

This clonotype showed up just a few times. The V call is TRBV11-1, the J call TRBJ1-1, with 9 bases lining up with TRBD1. The length of the CDR3 is 15 residues. The V segment lost 6 bases and the J segment 1 base; nucleotides outside the gene matches: 6. Germline V CDR1 and CDR2: SGHAT, FQDESV (reference sequence). The CDR3: CASSLRTGENTEAFF. Here the CDR3 DNA reads TGTGCCAGCAGTCTAAGGACAGGGGAGAACACTGAAGCTTTCTTT.

V usage is TRBV4-2 and J usage is TRBJ2-7; 12 bases agree with TRBD2. The CDR3 is 15 amino acids. Germline lookup yields CDR1 LGHNA and CDR2 YNFKEQ. V trimming: 6 bases; J trimming: 5 bases; junction bases outside the gene matches: 8. CDR3 nucleotides: TGTGCCAGCAGTCCTAGCGGGAGGGCCCCAGACGAGCAGTACTTC. Translating it yields CASSPSGRAPDEQYF.

V gene TRBV5-5 combines with J gene TRBJ2-2; TRBD1 agrees at 7 bases. CDR1 and CDR2 from the germline V gene are SGHKS and YYEKEE (reference sequence). CDR3 length: 16 residues. V was pared by 2 bases and J by 0 bases, with 4 bases of the junction left unmatched. CDR3 in amino acids: CASSFRTGTNTGELFF. The CDR3, as DNA: TGTGCCAGCAGCTTTCGGACAGGAACGAACACCGGGGAGCTGTTTTTT.

The chain couples TRBV5-5 to TRBJ1-1, with 9 bases identical to TRBD1. The CDR3 runs to 16 residues. After removal of 4 bases from V and 2 bases from J, the junction contained 9 bases not matched to a gene. CDR1 is SGHKS, CDR2 YYEKEE, per germline (reference sequence). The CDR3 loop reads CASSRGDREENTEAFF. The CDR3 coding sequence is TGTGCCAGCAGCCGCGGGGACAGGGAGGAAAACACTGAAGCTTTCTTT.

The chain is built from TRBV5-1 and TRBJ2-2; 13 bases match TRBD2. The CDR3 has 22 amino acids. The V segment lost 0 bases and the J segment 1 base; nucleotides outside the gene matches: 15. The V gene's germline CDR1 is SGHRS and CDR2 YFSETQ. The CDR3 sequence is CASSLGGLAGAPPDLNTGELFF. The DNA for the CDR3 is TGCGCCAGCAGCTTGGGAGGACTAGCGGGGGCCCCACCGGACCTGAACACCGGGGAGCTGTTTTTT.

This clonotype was observed a handful of times. V is TRBV11-3 and J is TRBJ2-1, with 8 bases identical to TRBD2. V lost 5 bases, J lost 8 bases, and 5 bases stayed unmatched. CDR1 SGHNT and CDR2 YENEEA come from the germline V gene. This CDR3 spans 13 amino acids. The CDR3 here is CASSPGTSHEQFF. Here the CDR3 DNA reads TGTGCCAGCAGCCCCGGGACTAGTCATGAGCAGTTCTTC.

At least ten counts were recorded for this clonotype. This chain uses TRBV3-1 with TRBJ2-7, with D hard to call. Germline lookup yields CDR1 LGHDT and CDR2 YNNKEL (reference sequence). Trimming cost V 0 bases and J 3 bases, with 9 bases left between them. The CDR3 has 14 residues. The CDR3: CASSQDLSSYEQYF. Here the CDR3 DNA reads TGTGCCAGCAGCCAAGATTTAAGTAGCTACGAGCAGTACTTC.